A single T cell receptor (beta chain) is shown here with its context. The V and J ends lost 6 bases and 1 base, in that order; junction bases with no gene match: 5. The CDR3 has 15 residues. Per the germline V gene, CDR1 is PRHDT and CDR2 is FYEKMQ (reference sequence). This entry belongs to a study of blood T cell repertoires in COVID-19. Study summary: The United States, Italy and Spain were the sources of the acute and convalescent COVID-19 samples. T cells, B-cell-depleted T cells, or PBMCs provided the cDNA or gDNA that served as material.

Some clones are missing from TCRdb's copy, which holds only in-frame ones; the method was immunoSEQ multiplex PCR. This table holds under 250,000 clones, 75% to 90% found once. The clonotype was recovered from a man aged 55 to 70 who had recovered from COVID-19. V usage is TRBV13 and J usage is TRBJ1-5; the match to TRBD1 covers 8 bases. The sequenced material came from peripheral blood. CDR3 bases: TGTGCCAGCAGTTATGGACAGGGCAGCAATCAGCCCCAGCATTTT. It yields the protein CASSYGQGSNQPQHF.